These 20 T cell receptor beta chains share one sample of origin, sequenced in a study of OX40 agonist ivuxolimab in advanced cancers. Method: immunoSEQ multiplex PCR; TCRdb's copy keeps in-frame clones and lacks some. Here the sample spans some 100,000 clones, approximately 94% being singletons. The starting material was CD4+ or CD8+ T cells sorted from blood, obtained in a trial of the OX40 agonist ivuxolimab. These TCRs come from an adult with an advanced solid tumor such as melanoma, head and neck, liver or kidney cancer.

The chain links TRBV27 to TRBJ1-4; 11 bases map to TRBD1. Unmatched junction bases numbered 10, after V lost 9 bases and J lost 7 bases. The CDR3 runs to 15 residues. In germline, CDR1 is MNHEY, CDR2 SMNVEV (reference sequence). CDR3 in amino acids: CASTPPGQGGEKLFF. The CDR3 DNA reads TGTGCCAGTACCCCTCCGGGACAGGGGGGTGAAAAACTGTTTTTT.

This clone was counted once. The chain recombines TRBV19 with TRBJ2-5; 9 nucleotides match TRBD2. Germline V CDR1 and CDR2: LNHDA, SQIVND (reference sequence). V dropped 5 bases and J dropped 8; count of bases not matched to a gene: 12. This CDR3 has 15 residues. CDR3 sequence: CASSPTLAGGPTQYF. As DNA, the CDR3 is TGTGCCAGTAGTCCAACCCTGGCGGGAGGGCCCACCCAGTACTTC.

The chain carries TRBV5-1 and TRBJ2-7, with TRBD2 matching 7 bases. J was trimmed by 5 bases and V by 4 bases; bases with no gene match: 3. The CDR3 has 12 amino acids. CDR1 is SGHRS and CDR2 is YFSETQ in the germline V gene. The CDR3 loop is CASSAAGDEQYF. The CDR3 DNA reads TGCGCCAGCAGCGCCGCGGGGGACGAGCAGTACTTC.

The rearrangement links TRBV29-1 to TRBJ2-1; TRBD1 might be the D (6 bases). Deletions cut 5 bases from V and 0 bases from J, with 11 bases between. This CDR3 is 14 amino acids long. From germline, CDR1 is SQVTM and CDR2 ANQGSEA. Written as DNA, the CDR3 is TGCAGCGTTTCCGGACAGAGCTCCTACAATGAGCAGTTCTTC. Translating it yields CSVSGQSSYNEQFF.

The V and J genes are TRBV27 and TRBJ2-7; 7 positions match TRBD1. Germline V gives CDR1 MNHEY, CDR2 SMNVEV (reference sequence). The CDR3 is 14 amino acids. The junction had 6 bases not matched to a gene; V was cut back by 5 bases and J by 2 bases. The CDR3 DNA follows: TGTGCCAGCAGTCCGATCGGGACAGCCTACGAGCAGTACTTC. Its protein product is CASSPIGTAYEQYF.

The V gene is TRBV28, the J gene TRBJ2-2; 7 bases align to TRBD1. V was clipped by 5 bases and J by 2 bases; unmatched bases: 5. This CDR3 region has 15 residues. CDR1 is MDHEN and CDR2 is SYDVKM in the germline V gene. CDR3 nucleotide sequence: TGTGCCAGCAGTCCCCGGACAGGCAACACCGGGGAGCTGTTTTTT. Translated: CASSPRTGNTGELFF.

V and J are TRBV4-1 and TRBJ1-3, with D unresolved. Germline CDR1 and CDR2: MGHRA and YSYEKL. The CDR3 loop spans 15 amino acids. V was cut by 5 bases and J by 2 bases, with 13 bases left in between. This CDR3 reads CASSFRAAPGNTIYF. For the CDR3, the DNA is TGCGCCAGCAGCTTCCGAGCGGCGCCTGGAAACACCATATATTTT.

This CDR3 reads CASSGRDTYNEQFF. The CDR3 DNA follows: TGTGCCAGCAGCGGCCGGGACACATACAATGAGCAGTTCTTC. This chain joins TRBV9 and TRBJ2-1; possible D gene TRBD1, 6 bases. There are 14 residues in the CDR3. Germline V lookup: CDR1 SGDLS, CDR2 YYNGEE. Trimming took off 3 bases at V and 4 bases at J, with 11 bases between the two ends.

This sequence joins TRBV5-5 and TRBJ2-7; 9 bases map to TRBD1. The J segment lost 4 bases and the V segment lost 4 bases, leaving 3 bases of the junction unmatched. The CDR3 totals 13 residues. Germline CDR1 and CDR2: SGHKS and YYEKEE (reference sequence). The CDR3 sequence is CASSGDRGYEQYF. The CDR3 DNA reads as TGTGCCAGCAGCGGTGACAGGGGGTACGAGCAGTACTTC.

The J gene is TRBJ1-5, the V gene TRBV28; D is perhaps TRBD1 (6 bases). The CDR3 loop spans 17 amino acids. V lost 5 bases, J lost 6 bases, and 23 bases lay in between. The germline V gene has CDR1 MDHEN and CDR2 SYDVKM. DNA for the CDR3: TGTGCCAGCAGTATGCACAGGGTTAGACCGACATCTCAGCCCCAGCATTTT. Protein sequence: CASSMHRVRPTSQPQHF.

The J gene is TRBJ2-7, the V gene TRBV7-6; TRBD1 aligns across 7 bases. The germline V gene encodes CDR1 SGHVS and CDR2 FNYEAQ. The V segment lost 1 base and the J segment 0 bases; nucleotides outside the gene matches: 6. The CDR3 runs 16 residues. For the CDR3, the DNA is TGTGCCAGCAGCTTAGGCCTGGGACAGAGCTCCTACGAGCAGTACTTC. Amino acid sequence: CASSLGLGQSSYEQYF.

This chain uses TRBV28 with TRBJ1-5; a weak D match, TRBD1 (6 bases). The CDR3 is made up of 14 amino acids. Trimming cost V 3 bases and J 7 bases, with 13 bases left between them. Germline V lookup: CDR1 MDHEN, CDR2 SYDVKM. The CDR3 region is CASSFHRAGQPQHF. CDR3 coding DNA: TGTGCCAGCAGTTTTCACAGGGCGGGCCAGCCCCAGCATTTT. Full variable domain (missing parts from reference TRBV28 and TRBJ1-5): DVKVTQSSRYLVKRTGEKVFLECVQDMDHENMFWYRQDPGLGLRLIYFSYDVKMKEKGDIPEGYSVSREKKERFSLILESASTNQTSMYLCASSFHRAGQPQHFGDGTRLSIL.

The chain combines TRBV7-3 with TRBJ2-6; D is undetermined. This CDR3 region has 18 residues. V was pared by 5 bases and J by 5 bases, with 22 bases between. Germline CDR1 is SGHTA and CDR2 is FQGTGA. Here the CDR3 DNA reads TGTGCCAGCAGCGGAGACAAAGACGCTCAAAGTCGGGCCAACGTCCTGACTTTC. Residues: CASSGDKDAQSRANVLTF.

The J gene is TRBJ1-2, the V gene TRBV29-1; tentative D call: TRBD1 (6 bases). The V end was cut by 6 bases, the J end by 4 bases, with 15 bases between. Per the germline V gene, CDR1 is SQVTM and CDR2 is ANQGSEA. The CDR3 consists of 13 residues. The CDR3 sequence: CSVEPQGFYGYTF. CDR3 in DNA: TGCAGCGTCGAACCCCAGGGGTTCTATGGCTACACCTTC. Filled out from reference TRBV29-1 and TRBJ1-2, the complete variable domain reads SAVISQKPSRDICQRGTSLTIQCQVDSQVTMMFWYRQQPGQSLTLIATANQGSEATYESGFVIDKFPISRPNLTFSTLTVSNMSPEDSSIYLCSVEPQGFYGYTFGSGTRLTVV.

The chain carries TRBV9 and TRBJ1-1, with a weak D call TRBD1 (5 bases). Between the trimmed V and J ends, which lost 0 bases and 4 bases, there was a span of 13 bases. CDR3 size: 15 residues. Germline CDR1 reads SGDLS; CDR2 reads YYNGEE. CDR3: CASSVGLGGTTEAFF. In DNA form, the CDR3 reads TGTGCCAGCAGCGTAGGGCTGGGGGGAACCACTGAAGCTTTCTTT.

The chain carries TRBV4-1 and TRBJ1-1; D might be TRBD1 (5 bases). V lost 5 bases, J lost 1 base, and 11 bases lay in between. Per the germline V gene, CDR1 is MGHRA and CDR2 is YSYEKL. The CDR3 runs to 14 residues. The CDR3 loop reads CASSWDARNTEAFF. The CDR3 bases are TGCGCCAGCAGCTGGGACGCACGGAACACTGAAGCTTTCTTT.

The V gene is TRBV4-3, the J gene TRBJ2-3; TRBD2 aligns across 9 bases. Germline CDR1 is LGHNA and CDR2 is YSLEER. This CDR3 region has 15 residues. The V gene end was trimmed by 1 base and the J gene end by 4 bases; junction bases not matched to a gene: 3. The CDR3, as DNA: TGCGCCAGCAGCCAAGGGGGCGGGGGGGCAGATACGCAGTATTTT. Its protein product is CASSQGGGGADTQYF.

J is TRBJ2-3 and V is TRBV11-2; 9 bases align to TRBD2. CDR1 and CDR2 from the germline V gene are SGHAT and FQNNGV. V was clipped by 5 bases and J by 0 bases; unmatched bases: 6. There are 16 residues in the CDR3. This chain's CDR3 is CASSLTGLASTDTQYF. The CDR3 DNA sequence: TGTGCCAGCAGCCTAACAGGACTAGCGAGCACAGATACGCAGTATTTT.

CDR3 coding DNA: TGCAGTGCTAGAGAATGGAACGAGCAGTACTTC. Protein: CSAREWNEQYF. The V gene is TRBV20-1, the J gene TRBJ2-7; the D is unclear. Trimming removed 0 bases at V and 5 bases at J, with 5 bases between. There are 11 residues in the CDR3. Germline V gives CDR1 DFQATT, CDR2 SNEGSKA (reference sequence).

J is TRBJ2-7 and V is TRBV19; unclear D gene. Germline V gene lookup returns CDR1 LNHDA and CDR2 SQIVND (reference sequence). Trimming removed 5 bases from V and 3 bases from J, with 8 bases in between. The CDR3 spans 12 residues. The CDR3 spells CASSPAGYEQYF. CDR3 bases: TGTGCCAGTAGTCCAGCAGGCTACGAGCAGTACTTC.